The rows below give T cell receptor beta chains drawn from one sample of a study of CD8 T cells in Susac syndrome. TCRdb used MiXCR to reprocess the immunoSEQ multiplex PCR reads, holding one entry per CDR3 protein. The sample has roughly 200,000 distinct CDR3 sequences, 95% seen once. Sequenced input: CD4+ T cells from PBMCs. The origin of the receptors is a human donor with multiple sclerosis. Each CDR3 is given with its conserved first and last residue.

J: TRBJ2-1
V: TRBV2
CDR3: CASRPDFNEQFF

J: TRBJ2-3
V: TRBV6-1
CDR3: CASRPTTSGGLDTQYF

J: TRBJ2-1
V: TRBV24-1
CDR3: CATSAGTGGVYNEQFF

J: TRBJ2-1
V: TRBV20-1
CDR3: CSVGQGALSEQFF

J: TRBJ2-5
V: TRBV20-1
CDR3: CSASRSGQGQETQYF

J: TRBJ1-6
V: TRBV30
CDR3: CAWSGSLLSSYNSPLHF

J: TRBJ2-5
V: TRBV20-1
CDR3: CSAFPGLATQTQYF

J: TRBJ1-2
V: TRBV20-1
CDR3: CTTLSGRLDYGYTF

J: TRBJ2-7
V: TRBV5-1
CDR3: CASSKETVRYEQYF

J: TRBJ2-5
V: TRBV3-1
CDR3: CASSHDWDRYQETQYF

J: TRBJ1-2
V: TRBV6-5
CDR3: CASVGPIGYTF

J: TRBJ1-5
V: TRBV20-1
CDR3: CSARSGDQPQHF

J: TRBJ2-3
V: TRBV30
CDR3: CAWSHGAGDGDTQYF

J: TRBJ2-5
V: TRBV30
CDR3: CAWSVGGGTETQYF

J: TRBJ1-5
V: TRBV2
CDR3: CASRRDTQRNQPQHF

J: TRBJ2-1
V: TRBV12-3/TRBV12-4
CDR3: CASTEGATNEQFF

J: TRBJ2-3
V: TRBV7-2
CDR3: CASRGLAGATDTQYF

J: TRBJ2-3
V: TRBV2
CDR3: CASKAAPHTDTQYF

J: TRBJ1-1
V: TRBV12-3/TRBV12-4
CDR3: CASSSDTPNTEAFF

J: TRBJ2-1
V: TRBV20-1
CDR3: CSAALAGGPTNEQFF

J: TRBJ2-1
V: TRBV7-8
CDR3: CASSLSGGAQFF

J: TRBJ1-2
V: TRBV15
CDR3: CATSRDLGQGFYGYTF

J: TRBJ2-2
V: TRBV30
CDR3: CAWSRMQNTGELFF

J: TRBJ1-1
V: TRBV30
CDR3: CAWSVGQETEAFF

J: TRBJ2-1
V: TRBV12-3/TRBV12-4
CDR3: CASSLALGTVNEQFF

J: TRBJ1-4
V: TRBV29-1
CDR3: CSVEGPLGSTLFF

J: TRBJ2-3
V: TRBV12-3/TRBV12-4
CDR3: CASSFLRTDTQYF

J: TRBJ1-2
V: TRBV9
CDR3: CASSVAEQGGGYTF

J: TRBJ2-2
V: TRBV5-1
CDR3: CASSSSGGLNTGELFF

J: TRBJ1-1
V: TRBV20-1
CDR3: CSARIRSTEAFF

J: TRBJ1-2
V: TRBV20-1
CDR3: CSAHRTGNYGYTF

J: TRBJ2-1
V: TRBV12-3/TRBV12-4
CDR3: CASSPRTVNEQFF

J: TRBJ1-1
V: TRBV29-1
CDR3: CSVRTATEAFF

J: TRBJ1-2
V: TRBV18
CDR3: CASSFRDGYTF

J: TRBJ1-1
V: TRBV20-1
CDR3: CSASRQGIEAFF

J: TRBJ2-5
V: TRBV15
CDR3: CATSRDQGRWETQYF

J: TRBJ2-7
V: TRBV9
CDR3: CASSVDYRDDEQYF